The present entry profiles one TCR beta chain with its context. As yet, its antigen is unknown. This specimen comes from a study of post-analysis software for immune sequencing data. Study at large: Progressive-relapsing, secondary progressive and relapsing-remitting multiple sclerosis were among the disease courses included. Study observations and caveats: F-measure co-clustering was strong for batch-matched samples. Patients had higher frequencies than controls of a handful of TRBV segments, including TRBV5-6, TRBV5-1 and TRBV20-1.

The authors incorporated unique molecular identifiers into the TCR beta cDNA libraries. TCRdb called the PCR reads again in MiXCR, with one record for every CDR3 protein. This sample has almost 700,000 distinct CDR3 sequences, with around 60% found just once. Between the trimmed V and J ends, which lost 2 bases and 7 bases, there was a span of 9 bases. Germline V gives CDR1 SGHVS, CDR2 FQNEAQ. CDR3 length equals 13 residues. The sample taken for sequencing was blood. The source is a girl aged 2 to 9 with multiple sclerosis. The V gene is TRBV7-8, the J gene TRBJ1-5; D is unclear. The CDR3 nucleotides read TGTGCCAGCAGCTTATTCCCGGAGCAGCCCCAGCATTTT. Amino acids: CASSLFPEQPQHF.